This T cell receptor (beta chain) originates from a study of blood T cell repertoires in COVID-19 (dated by TCRdb to between 2020 and 2021). General notes on the study: Collaborator samples came from the United States, Italy and Spain and covered acute and convalescent phases of COVID-19. The material from the prospective study consisted of cDNA or gDNA derived from T cells, B-cell-depleted T cells, or PBMCs. Deeply sampled blood TCRbeta repertoires from subjects exposed to, actively infected with, or recovered from COVID-19 were included in the dataset. The repertoires were released in a freely available public database meant as a resource for research on the immune response to SARS-CoV-2. The samples were drawn from two sources: the first 160 participants of the ongoing ImmuneRACE study, and over 950 subjects contributed by 6 global collaborators. Nearly every sample came with metadata listing a de-identified subject ID, COVID-19 status, age in years and sex. Where available, HLA class I and class II types were obtained from metadata supplied by the sample provider rather than from assay-based typing. The paper's findings and limits, for the study overall: The amount of clinical and demographic metadata varied by source and participant and was provided uncurated.

This clone has just one count. This clone's antigen is unknown. Per-nucleotide qualities are absent, and no much larger clonotype sits a single base away. Each collaborating institution followed its own protocols to collect whole blood in K2EDTA tubes. For TCRbeta analysis, collaborators shipped samples as frozen whole blood, isolated PBMCs, or DNA extracted from either of those sample types. The junction shows trimming of 1 base on V and 3 bases on J, and the gene matches do not reach 0 bases of it. The germline V gene encodes CDR1 KGHSH and CDR2 LQKENI. From its cysteine to its phenylalanine, the CDR3 spans 15 amino acids. Only CDR3 DNA remains: 45 bases, in frame from the first base. The immunoSEQ Assay, a bias-controlled multiplex PCR, was used to amplify TCRbeta CDR3 regions from genomic DNA. The study's own analysis went as follows. Nucleated cell counts per sample were estimated from amplification of reference gene primers within the assay. To quantify the absolute abundance of each unique TCRbeta CDR3 rearrangement, sequence reads were collapsed and filtered. For each sample, productive Simpson clonality was calculated by taking the square root of Simpson's diversity index across productive rearrangements. Sourced from immuneACCESS, this table was stored by TCRdb with only in-frame sequences that have V and J called. A share of the clones is absent; for the studies checked, an unresolved V gene accounts for under half, and the remainder has no known explanation. From that table come the V and J calls and clone size; the DNA was used to work out D and trimming. The sample data list just over 90,000 clones, and almost 90% of these were observed just once. Jointly, the top ten make up 1.5% of the sample.

Sequenced sample: peripheral blood. The sequence derives from a human donor with active COVID-19. The donor label of this sample is uncertain. Recombination joined TRBV18 with TRBJ1-4, with 9 bases matching TRBD1. The CDR3 here reads CASSPRTGANEKLFF. The DNA is as follows: TGTGCCAGCTCACCACGGACAGGGGCTAATGAAAAACTGTTTTTT.